Listed below are T cell receptor beta chains from one sample, sequenced in a study of blood T cell repertoires in COVID-19. Method: immunoSEQ multiplex PCR; TCRdb's copy keeps in-frame clones and lacks some. Among roughly 86,000 clones listed, 70% to 90% were seen once. Sequences were obtained from peripheral blood. The receptor source for this set is a man over 45 with acute or convalescent COVID-19. Each CDR3 is given with its conserved first and last residue. Each record gives: clone size, J gene, V gene, D gene, CDR3 protein, CDR3 DNA. A D gene is named only where the DNA matches it firmly. Size is stated for part of the rows, as once, few or many counts, or as a class when the clone is expanded.

NA,TRBJ1-2,TRBV19,NA,CASSSGDSNYGYTF,TGTGCCAGCTCTTCCGGGGACTCTAACTATGGCTACACCTTC
NA,TRBJ2-1,TRBV20-1,NA,CSASQGASYNEQFF,TGCAGTGCTAGTCAGGGCGCCTCCTACAATGAGCAGTTCTTC
NA,TRBJ1-2,TRBV7-9,NA,CASSLVRFARGYGYTF,TGTGCCAGCAGCTTAGTCCGGTTCGCTCGGGGGTATGGCTACACCTTC
NA,TRBJ1-2,TRBV19,NA,CASSIPGDGSGYTF,TGTGCCAGTAGTATACCGGGGGACGGCAGTGGCTACACCTTC
NA,TRBJ2-2,TRBV6-1,NA,CASSDTALTNTGELFF,TGTGCCAGCAGTGACACAGCTCTAACGAACACCGGGGAGCTGTTTTTT
NA,TRBJ2-5,TRBV20-1,NA,CSASGQAQETQYF,TGCAGTGCTAGTGGTCAGGCCCAAGAGACCCAGTACTTC
NA,TRBJ2-7,TRBV15,NA,CATSSITGNEQYF,TGTGCCACCAGCAGCATAACAGGGAACGAGCAGTACTTC
NA,TRBJ1-1,TRBV25-1,NA,CASSEPGYTEAFF,TGTGCCAGCAGTGAACCGGGGTACACTGAAGCTTTCTTT
few,TRBJ1-2,TRBV5-6,NA,CASSLISQGGFGYTF,TGTGCCAGCAGCTTGATTTCCCAGGGCGGATTTGGCTACACCTTC
NA,TRBJ2-1,TRBV5-1,NA,CASSSGSANEQFF,TGCGCCAGCAGCTCTGGGAGTGCGAATGAGCAGTTCTTC
NA,TRBJ2-3,TRBV2,TRBD2,CASSEAGGADTQYF,TGTGCCAGCAGTGAGGCGGGAGGGGCAGATACGCAGTATTTT
NA,TRBJ2-1,TRBV5-6,TRBD2,CASSLEGTSGRYNEQFF,TGTGCCAGCAGCTTGGAGGGGACTAGCGGGAGATACAATGAGCAGTTCTTC
NA,TRBJ1-1,TRBV7-2,NA,CASSFSPGMNTEAFF,TGTGCCAGCAGCTTTAGTCCGGGGATGAACACTGAAGCTTTCTTT
once,TRBJ2-2,TRBV6-2/TRBV6-3,TRBD2,CASSYSSSGGWRELFF,TGTGCCAGCAGTTACTCTTCTAGCGGGGGTTGGAGGGAGCTGTTTTTT
NA,TRBJ1-1,TRBV7-2,NA,CASSLVGGGTEAFF,TGTGCCAGCAGCTTAGTAGGGGGTGGTACTGAAGCTTTCTTT
NA,TRBJ1-1,TRBV5-6,TRBD1,CASSQNRQGVNTEAFF,TGTGCCAGCAGTCAAAACAGACAGGGAGTGAACACTGAAGCTTTCTTT
NA,TRBJ2-1,TRBV19,NA,CASSIAGAVGHEQFF,TGTGCCAGTAGTATAGCAGGGGCCGTTGGCCATGAGCAGTTCTTC
NA,TRBJ2-1,TRBV4-1,NA,CASSQGLGEFNEQFF,TGCGCCAGCAGCCAAGGACTCGGGGAGTTCAATGAGCAGTTCTTC
NA,TRBJ2-1,TRBV4-1,TRBD2,CASSQVLGGAGEGNEQFF,TGCGCCAGCAGCCAAGTTCTAGGTGGGGCGGGAGAAGGGAATGAGCAGTTCTTC
NA,TRBJ2-5,TRBV12-5,TRBD2,CASSRGVQETQYF,TGTGCTAGCTCGCGGGGGGTTCAAGAGACCCAGTACTTC
NA,TRBJ1-1,TRBV25-1,TRBD1,CASSESDRSTEAFF,TGTGCCAGCAGTGAATCGGACAGGTCCACTGAAGCTTTCTTT
NA,TRBJ2-7,TRBV3-1/TRBV3-2,NA,CASSYTGRGEQYF,TGTGCCAGCAGCTATACAGGGAGGGGCGAGCAGTACTTC
NA,TRBJ1-5,TRBV6-5,NA,CASSSPGLAQPQHF,TGTGCCAGCAGTTCGCCCGGGTTGGCCCAGCCCCAGCATTTT
NA,TRBJ2-7,TRBV12-5,TRBD1,CASGGRDRDSYEQYF,TGTGCTAGTGGTGGCCGGGACAGGGATTCCTACGAGCAGTACTTC
NA,TRBJ2-3,TRBV28,NA,CASSSYTDTQYF,TGTGCCAGCAGTTCCTACACAGATACGCAGTATTTT
NA,TRBJ1-1,TRBV6-1,NA,CASIEESRTTLLNTEAFF,TGTGCCAGCATTGAGGAAAGCAGGACAACCTTACTGAACACTGAAGCTTTCTTT
NA,TRBJ2-2,TRBV28,TRBD2,CASSSWTSGITGELFF,TGTGCCAGCAGTTCCTGGACTAGCGGGATCACCGGGGAGCTGTTTTTT
NA,TRBJ2-7,TRBV29-1,NA,CSVVDTDNKYEQYF,TGCAGCGTTGTAGATACAGACAACAAATACGAGCAGTACTTC
NA,TRBJ2-2,TRBV19,TRBD1,CASSRQGANTGELFF,TGTGCCAGTAGTCGACAGGGGGCTAACACCGGGGAGCTGTTTTTT
once,TRBJ2-5,TRBV7-9,NA,CASSVEGSGETQYF,TGTGCCAGCAGCGTCGAGGGTAGCGGAGAGACCCAGTACTTC
NA,TRBJ2-2,TRBV11-2,TRBD1,CASSLQGAAGELFF,TGTGCCAGCAGCTTACAGGGGGCGGCCGGGGAGCTGTTTTTT
NA,TRBJ2-5,TRBV28,TRBD1,CASRIGAGGLETQYF,TGTGCCAGCAGAATCGGAGCAGGGGGTTTGGAGACCCAGTACTTC
NA,TRBJ2-3,TRBV6-5,TRBD2,CAAGTSRSTDTQYF,TGTGCCGCTGGGACTAGCAGGAGCACAGATACGCAGTATTTT
NA,TRBJ2-1,TRBV13,NA,CASSSSEGQSLYNEQFF,TGTGCCAGCAGCAGCTCGGAGGGACAGTCCCTATACAATGAGCAGTTCTTC
NA,TRBJ1-2,TRBV18,NA,CASSPEQVYGYTF,TGTGCCAGCTCACCAGAACAGGTTTATGGCTACACCTTC
NA,TRBJ1-2,TRBV29-1,TRBD1,CSVGKGQGDGYTF,TGCAGCGTTGGGAAGGGACAGGGGGATGGCTACACCTTC
NA,TRBJ1-1,TRBV6-2/TRBV6-3,NA,CASSYHFRAFF,TGTGCCAGCAGTTACCACTTCCGAGCTTTCTTT
once,TRBJ2-2,TRBV6-5,TRBD2,CASTGRAVWTGELFF,TGTGCCAGCACCGGGAGGGCCGTTTGGACCGGGGAGCTGTTTTTT
NA,TRBJ1-5,TRBV7-2,NA,CASSLGGSGLQPQHF,TGTGCCAGCAGCTTAGGTGGGTCAGGCTTGCAGCCCCAGCATTTT
NA,TRBJ2-3,TRBV6-5,NA,CASLGGAVGDTQYF,TGTGCCAGTTTGGGCGGAGCGGTGGGGGATACGCAGTATTTT